Below, 23 T cell receptor beta chains from the same sample are listed, as sequenced in a study of blood T cell repertoires in COVID-19. Using immunoSEQ multiplex PCR, the repertoire was profiled, and TCRdb retains in-frame clones only, with some absent. The table includes around 72,000 clones, 88% detected once. Sequences were obtained from peripheral blood. Receptor source: a man aged 50 to 60 with acute or convalescent COVID-19.

This clone has just one count. The rearrangement joins TRBV7-2 to TRBJ1-3, with TRBD1 matching over 8 bases. There are 16 residues in the CDR3. After removal of 1 base from V and 4 bases from J, the junction contained 6 bases not matched to a gene. CDR1 and CDR2 from the germline V gene are SGHTA and FQGNSA. CDR3 residues: CASSLGQGIRGNTIYF. In DNA, the CDR3 is TGTGCCAGCAGCTTAGGACAGGGGATTAGAGGAAACACCATATATTTT.

The CDR3 is CASSPGGAGTIYF. Here the CDR3 DNA reads TGTGCCAGCAGCCCTGGGGGGGCGGGCACCATATATTTT. V gene TRBV28 combines with J gene TRBJ1-3; the D gene is possibly TRBD1 (6 bases). The germline V gene has CDR1 MDHEN and CDR2 SYDVKM. V was trimmed by 6 bases and J by 9 bases, leaving 15 bases between them. This CDR3 comprises 13 residues.

The chain employs TRBV4-1 and TRBJ2-2; 11 bases fit TRBD2. V was pared by 0 bases and J by 7 bases, with 7 bases of the junction left unmatched. Germline assignment: CDR1 MGHRA and CDR2 YSYEKL. The CDR3 totals 17 residues. CDR3 in amino acids: CASSQEVAGGLGGELFF. CDR3 bases: TGCGCCAGCAGCCAAGAGGTAGCGGGGGGGCTCGGCGGGGAGCTGTTTTTT.

The gene calls are TRBV6-1 and TRBJ1-2; unclear D gene. The CDR3 is made up of 14 amino acids. CDR1 is MNHNS, CDR2 SASEGT, per germline. The ends were cut back, 2 bases at V and 9 bases at J, with 16 bases in the middle. The CDR3 spells CASSEYGSLGRYTF. The CDR3 region has the DNA TGTGCCAGCAGTGAATATGGCAGCCTAGGCCGCTACACCTTC.

This rearrangement joins TRBV27 to TRBJ2-1, with 10 bases identical to TRBD1. In germline, CDR1 is MNHEY, CDR2 SMNVEV (reference sequence). The ends lost 3 bases at V and 9 bases at J; junction bases unmatched: 5. This CDR3 has 14 amino acids. CDR3 amino acids: CASSLGTGEGEQFF. CDR3 sequence (DNA): TGTGCCAGCAGTTTGGGGACAGGGGAGGGTGAGCAGTTCTTC.

There are a few counts of this clone. The chain links TRBV6-5 to TRBJ1-5, with D unresolved. With 7 bases removed from V and 2 bases from J, the gap between germline ends came to 15 bases. Germline V gives CDR1 MNHEY, CDR2 SVGAGI. The CDR3 covers 15 residues. The DNA of the CDR3 is TGTGCCAGCAATCCCAGAGGTAGTGGCAATCAGCCCCAGCATTTT. This codes for CASNPRGSGNQPQHF.

This chain connects TRBV19 to TRBJ2-7; TRBD2 matches 9 bases. The CDR3 consists of 15 residues. The J segment lost 4 bases and the V segment lost 1 base, leaving 5 bases of the junction unmatched. From germline, CDR1 is LNHDA and CDR2 SQIVND (reference sequence). The CDR3 nucleotides read TGTGCCAGTAGTATAGTGGCTAGCGGGGAGTACGAGCAGTACTTC. The encoded protein is CASSIVASGEYEQYF.

This rearrangement joins TRBV5-1 to TRBJ2-1, with 14 bases lining up with TRBD2. In germline, CDR1 is SGHRS, CDR2 YFSETQ. CDR3 length equals 17 residues. The J segment lost 0 bases and the V segment lost 4 bases, leaving 3 bases of the junction unmatched. The CDR3 DNA sequence: TGCGCCAGCAGCCGGACTAGCGGGGGGAGCTCCTACAATGAGCAGTTCTTC. Its protein is CASSRTSGGSSYNEQFF.

The V and J genes are TRBV9 and TRBJ2-7; the D gene is possibly TRBD1 (6 bases). CDR1 is SGDLS and CDR2 is YYNGEE in the germline V gene. The CDR3 loop spans 15 amino acids. V dropped 4 bases and J dropped 6 bases, with 20 bases sitting between them. CDR3 nucleotides: TGTGCCAGCAGCCCAGACCAAGGGGGATGGCGCGAGCAGTACTTC. Encoded protein: CASSPDQGGWREQYF.

The chain couples TRBV9 to TRBJ2-7, with a possible D match to TRBD1 (6 bases). The germline V gene has CDR1 SGDLS and CDR2 YYNGEE. Trimming left V 0 bases short and J 2 bases short, with 12 bases between. CDR3 size: 15 residues. The CDR3 DNA is TGTGCCAGCAGCGTAGTGGACAGACTTACCTACGAGCAGTACTTC. Protein product: CASSVVDRLTYEQYF.

The rearrangement joins TRBV3-1 (or the pseudogene TRBV3-2) to TRBJ2-1; TRBD1 might be the D (5 bases). V was shortened by 1 base and J by 9 bases, with 13 bases between the two germline ends. Germline V gives CDR1 LGHDT, CDR2 YNNKEL (reference sequence). The CDR3 loop spans 14 amino acids. CDR3 nucleotide sequence: TGTGCCAGCAGCCAAGTTGGGGCTAAGGGTGAGCAGTTCTTC. Residues: CASSQVGAKGEQFF.

The chain has TRBV5-6 and TRBJ2-3, with TRBD2 identical over 11 bases. The CDR3 consists of 15 residues. V gave up 4 bases and J gave up 8 bases; unmatched junction bases: 9. Germline V gene data show CDR1 as SGHDT and CDR2 as YYEEEE. The CDR3 DNA sequence: TGTGCCAGCAGCCAACTAGCGGGGGATCGGACTACGCAGTATTTT. Protein: CASSQLAGDRTTQYF. Combining the CDR3 with reference TRBV5-6 and TRBJ2-3 gives the whole variable domain DAGVTQSPTHLIKTRGQQVTLRCSPKSGHDTVSWYQQALGQGPQFIFQYYEEEERQRGNFPDRFSGHQFPNYSSELNVNALLLGDSALYLCASSQLAGDRTTQYFGPGTRLTVL.

This chain joins TRBV18 and TRBJ2-7, with TRBD1 matching 10 bases. The trim removed 6 bases at V and 4 bases at J, leaving 6 bases unmatched. The CDR3 consists of 14 residues. Looked up from germline, CDR1 is KGHSH and CDR2 is LQKENI. In nucleotides, the CDR3 is TGTGCCAGCTCCCACGGGACAGGGGATTACGAGCAGTACTTC. This encodes CASSHGTGDYEQYF. Drawing the rest from reference TRBV18 and TRBJ2-7, the complete variable domain is NAGVMQNPRHLVRRRGQEARLRCSPMKGHSHVYWYRQLPEEGLKFMVYLQKENIIDESGMPKERFSAEFPKEGPSILRIQQVVRGDSAAYFCASSHGTGDYEQYFGPGTRLTVT.

This chain connects TRBV29-1 to TRBJ2-1; the D is unclear. Germline V gives CDR1 SQVTM, CDR2 ANQGSEA. This CDR3 is built from 10 residues. Between the trimmed V and J ends, which lost 4 bases and 5 bases, there was a span of 3 bases. The CDR3 nucleotides are TGCAGCGTTGGGCACAATGAGCAGTTCTTC. Protein product: CSVGHNEQFF.

This clone was counted a few times. The chain uses TRBV6-4 and TRBJ2-3; TRBD2 matches 15 bases. Germline values: CDR1 MRHNA, CDR2 SNTAGT. This CDR3 has 17 amino acids. V shed 2 bases and J 4 bases; nucleotides not matched to a gene: 4. The CDR3 DNA reads TGTGCCAGCAGTGACCGGGGACTAGCGGGGGGCCCAGATACGCAGTATTTT. Translating gives CASSDRGLAGGPDTQYF.

The chain combines TRBV4-1 with TRBJ2-1, with 9 positions matching TRBD2. V lost 3 bases and J lost 3; bases outside the gene matches: 6. The germline V gene encodes CDR1 MGHRA and CDR2 YSYEKL. The CDR3 runs 16 residues. The CDR3 region has the DNA TGCGCCAGCAGCCAGATGAGCGGGGGGCTCTACAATGAGCAGTTCTTC. Amino acids: CASSQMSGGLYNEQFF.

The chain combines TRBV10-2 with TRBJ2-7; 8 bases fit TRBD1. This CDR3 is built from 14 residues. The V gene end was trimmed by 5 bases and the J gene end by 5 bases; junction bases not matched to a gene: 8. Germline CDR1 and CDR2: WSHSY and SAAADI. DNA for the CDR3: TGCGCCAGCAGTAATGGACAGGGACTGGACGAGCAGTACTTC. Protein product: CASSNGQGLDEQYF.

This chain connects TRBV11-2 to TRBJ2-1; D possibly corresponds to TRBD1 (6 bases). The germline gives CDR1 SGHAT, CDR2 FQNNGV. The ends were cut back, 5 bases at V and 3 bases at J, with 11 bases in the middle. There are 14 residues in the CDR3. Here the CDR3 reads CASSTRTVYNEQFF. In DNA, the CDR3 is TGTGCCAGCAGCACGCGGACAGTCTACAATGAGCAGTTCTTC.

The rearrangement joins TRBV20-1 to TRBJ2-1, with 11 bases identical to TRBD2. There are 14 residues in the CDR3. Germline assignment: CDR1 DFQATT and CDR2 SNEGSKA (reference sequence). Germline trimming cut 6 bases from V and 7 bases from J; bases unmatched to any gene: 8. CDR3 coding DNA: TGCAGTGCCAGTAGCGGGGGGGCCGGGAATGAGCAGTTCTTC. Its translation is CSASSGGAGNEQFF.

The rearrangement uses TRBV19 and TRBJ1-5; 7 bases align to TRBD1. Germline loops: CDR1 LNHDA, CDR2 SQIVND (reference sequence). There are 16 residues in the CDR3. V was clipped by 3 bases and J by 4 bases; unmatched bases: 9. As DNA, the CDR3 is TGTGCCAGTAGTATCCCCCAGGGGGGATTAAATCAGCCCCAGCATTTT. Translation: CASSIPQGGLNQPQHF.

V and J are TRBV5-4 and TRBJ2-2; 8 bases are a match to TRBD1. Germline V gene lookup returns CDR1 SGHNT and CDR2 YYREEE (reference sequence). There are 18 residues in the CDR3. J was trimmed by 2 bases and V by 4 bases; bases with no gene match: 13. The CDR3 region has the DNA TGTGCCAGCAGCAACCGACAGGGGCCGTTTTATAACACCGGGGAGCTGTTTTTT. Its translation: CASSNRQGPFYNTGELFF.

The V call is TRBV27, the J call TRBJ1-4; 9 nucleotides align to TRBD1. The CDR3 is made up of 15 amino acids. Trimming took 6 bases from V and 8 from J; bases not matched to a gene: 10. Germline CDR1 is MNHEY and CDR2 is SMNVEV (reference sequence). DNA of the CDR3: TGTGCCAGCAGAGGGCTAACAGGGGGCTGGGAAAAACTGTTTTTT. Protein: CASRGLTGGWEKLFF.

The chain combines TRBV30 with TRBJ1-6; TRBD1 matches 10 bases. CDR1 and CDR2 from the germline V gene are GTSNPN and SVGIG (reference sequence). V shed 2 bases and J 6 bases; nucleotides not matched to a gene: 4. This CDR3 is 15 amino acids long. The CDR3 nucleotides are TGTGCCTGGAGTTGGACAGGGGGACGTAATTCACCCCTCCACTTT. Translation gives CAWSWTGGRNSPLHF.